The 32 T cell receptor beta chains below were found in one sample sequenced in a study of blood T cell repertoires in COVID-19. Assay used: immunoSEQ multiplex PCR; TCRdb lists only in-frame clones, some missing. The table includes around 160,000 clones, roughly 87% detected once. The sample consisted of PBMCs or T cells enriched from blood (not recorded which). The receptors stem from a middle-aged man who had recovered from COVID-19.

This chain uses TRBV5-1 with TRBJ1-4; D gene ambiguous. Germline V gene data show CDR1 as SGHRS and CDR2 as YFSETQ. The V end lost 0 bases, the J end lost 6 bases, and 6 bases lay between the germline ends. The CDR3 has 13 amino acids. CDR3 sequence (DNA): TGCGCCAGCAGCTTGGTTCAGGATGAAAAACTGTTTTTT. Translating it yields CASSLVQDEKLFF. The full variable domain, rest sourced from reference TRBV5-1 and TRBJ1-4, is KAGVTQTPRYLIKTRGQQVTLSCSPISGHRSVSWYQQTPGQGLQFLFEYFSETQRNKGNFPGRFSGRQFSNSRSEMNVSTLELGDSALYLCASSLVQDEKLFFGSGTQLSVL.

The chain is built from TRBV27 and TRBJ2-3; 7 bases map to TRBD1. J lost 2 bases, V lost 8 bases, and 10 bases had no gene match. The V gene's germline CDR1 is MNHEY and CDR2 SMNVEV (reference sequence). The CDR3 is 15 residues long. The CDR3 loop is CASRPSGQNTDTQYF. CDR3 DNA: TGTGCCAGCCGACCCTCGGGACAGAACACAGATACGCAGTATTTT.

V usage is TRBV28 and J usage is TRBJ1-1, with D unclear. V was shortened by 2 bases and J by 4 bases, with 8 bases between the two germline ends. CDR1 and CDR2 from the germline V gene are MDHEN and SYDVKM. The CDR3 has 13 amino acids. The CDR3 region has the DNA TGTGCCAGCAGTTTAAATCGTTTCACTGAAGCTTTCTTT. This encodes CASSLNRFTEAFF.

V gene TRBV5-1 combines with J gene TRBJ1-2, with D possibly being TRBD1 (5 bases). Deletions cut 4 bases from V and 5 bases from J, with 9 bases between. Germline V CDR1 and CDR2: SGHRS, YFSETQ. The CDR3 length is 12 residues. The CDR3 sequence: CASSPQAYGYTF. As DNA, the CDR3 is TGCGCCAGCAGCCCACAGGCTTATGGCTACACCTTC.

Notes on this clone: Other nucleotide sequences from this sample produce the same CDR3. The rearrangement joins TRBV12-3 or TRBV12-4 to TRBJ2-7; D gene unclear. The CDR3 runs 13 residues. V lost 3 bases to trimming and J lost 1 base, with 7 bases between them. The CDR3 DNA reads TGTGCCAGCAGTTTGTCGGTATCCTACGAGCAGTACTTC. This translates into CASSLSVSYEQYF.

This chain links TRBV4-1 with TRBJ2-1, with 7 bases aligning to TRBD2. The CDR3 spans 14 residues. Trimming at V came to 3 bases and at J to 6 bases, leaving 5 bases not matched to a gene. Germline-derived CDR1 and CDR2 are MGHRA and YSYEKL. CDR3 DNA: TGCGCCAGCAGCCAGAGGGCGGGGGTCAATGAGCAGTTCTTC. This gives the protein CASSQRAGVNEQFF.

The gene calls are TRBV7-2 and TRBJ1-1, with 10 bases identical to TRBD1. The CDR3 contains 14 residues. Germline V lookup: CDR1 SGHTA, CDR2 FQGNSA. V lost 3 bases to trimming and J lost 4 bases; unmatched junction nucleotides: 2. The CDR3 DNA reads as TGTGCCAGCAGCTTGGGACAGGGGCGCACTGAAGCTTTCTTT. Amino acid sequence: CASSLGQGRTEAFF. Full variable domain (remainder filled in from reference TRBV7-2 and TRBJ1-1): GAGVSQSPSNKVTEKGKDVELRCDPISGHTALYWYRQSLGQGLEFLIYFQGNSAPDKSGLPSDRFSAERTGGSVSTLTIQRTQQEDSAVYLCASSLGQGRTEAFFGQGTRLTVV.

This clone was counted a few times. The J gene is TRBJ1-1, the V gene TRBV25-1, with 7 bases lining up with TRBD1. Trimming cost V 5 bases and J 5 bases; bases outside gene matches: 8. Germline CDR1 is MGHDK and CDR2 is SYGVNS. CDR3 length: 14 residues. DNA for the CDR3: TGTGCCAGCAGTCGGGACAGAGAAAAGACTGAAGCTTTCTTT. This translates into CASSRDREKTEAFF.

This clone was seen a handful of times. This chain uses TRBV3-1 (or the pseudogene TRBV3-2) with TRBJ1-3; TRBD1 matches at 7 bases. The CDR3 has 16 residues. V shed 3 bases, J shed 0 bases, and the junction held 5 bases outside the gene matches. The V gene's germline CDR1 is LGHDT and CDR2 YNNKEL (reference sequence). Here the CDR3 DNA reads TGTGCCAGCAGCCAGCTACAGGGGAGCTCTGGAAACACCATATATTTT. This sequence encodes CASSQLQGSSGNTIYF.

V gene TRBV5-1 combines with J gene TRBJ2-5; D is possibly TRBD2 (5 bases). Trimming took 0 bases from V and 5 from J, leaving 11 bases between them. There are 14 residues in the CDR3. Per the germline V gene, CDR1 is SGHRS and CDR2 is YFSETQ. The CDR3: CASSLVGVRETQYF. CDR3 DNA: TGCGCCAGCAGCTTGGTCGGGGTCCGGGAGACCCAGTACTTC.

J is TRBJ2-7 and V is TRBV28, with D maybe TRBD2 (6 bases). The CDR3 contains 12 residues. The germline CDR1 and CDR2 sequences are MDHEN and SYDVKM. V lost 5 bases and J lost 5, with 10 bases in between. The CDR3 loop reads CASSPGGDEQYF. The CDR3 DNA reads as TGTGCCAGCAGTCCGGGCGGGGACGAGCAGTACTTC.

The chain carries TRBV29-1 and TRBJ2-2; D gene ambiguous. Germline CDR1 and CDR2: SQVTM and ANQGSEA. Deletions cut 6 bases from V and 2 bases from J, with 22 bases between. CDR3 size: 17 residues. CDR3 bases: TGCAGCGTGACAAGGTCCCGATCAAGCCCTAACACCGGGGAGCTGTTTTTT. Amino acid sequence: CSVTRSRSSPNTGELFF.

In nucleotides, the CDR3 is TGTGCCAGCAGCTTGGACGGAGAATATGTTCAGCCCCAGCATTTT. Translating it yields CASSLDGEYVQPQHF. The chain has TRBV5-4 and TRBJ1-5, with no clear D. Trimming stripped 0 bases from V and 6 bases from J, with 13 bases between. The CDR3 length is 15 residues. Germline CDR1 is SGHNT and CDR2 is YYREEE (reference sequence).

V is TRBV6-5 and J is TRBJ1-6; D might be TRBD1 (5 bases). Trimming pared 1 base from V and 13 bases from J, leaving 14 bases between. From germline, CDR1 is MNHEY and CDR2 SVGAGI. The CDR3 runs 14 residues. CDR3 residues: CASSYFGTGGPLHF. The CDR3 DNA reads TGTGCCAGCAGTTACTTTGGGACGGGAGGGCCCCTCCACTTT.

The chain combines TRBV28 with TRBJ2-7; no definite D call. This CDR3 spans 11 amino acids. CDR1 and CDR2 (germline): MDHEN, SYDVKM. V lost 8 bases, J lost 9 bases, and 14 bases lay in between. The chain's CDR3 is CASGYYERQYF. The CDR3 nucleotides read TGTGCCAGCGGGTACTACGAGCGGCAGTACTTC.

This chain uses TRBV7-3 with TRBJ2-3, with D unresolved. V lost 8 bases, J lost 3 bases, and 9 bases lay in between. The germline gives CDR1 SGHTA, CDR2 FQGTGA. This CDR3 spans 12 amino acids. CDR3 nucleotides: TGTGCCAGCCGGAGTGGTACAGATACGCAGTATTTT. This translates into CASRSGTDTQYF.

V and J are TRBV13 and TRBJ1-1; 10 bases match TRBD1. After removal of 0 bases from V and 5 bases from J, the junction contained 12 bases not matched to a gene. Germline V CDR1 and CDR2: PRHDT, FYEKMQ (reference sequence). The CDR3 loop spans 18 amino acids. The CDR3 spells CASSLGYGDRGGSTEAFF. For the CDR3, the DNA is TGTGCCAGCAGCTTAGGGTACGGGGACAGGGGAGGTTCTACTGAAGCTTTCTTT.

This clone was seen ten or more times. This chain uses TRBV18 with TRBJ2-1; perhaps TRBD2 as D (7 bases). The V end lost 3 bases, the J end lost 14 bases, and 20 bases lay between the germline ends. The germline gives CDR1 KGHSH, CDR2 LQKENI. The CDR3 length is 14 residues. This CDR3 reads CASSPNLGGANKFF. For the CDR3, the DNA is TGTGCCAGCTCACCCAACCTGGGGGGGGCTAATAAGTTCTTC.

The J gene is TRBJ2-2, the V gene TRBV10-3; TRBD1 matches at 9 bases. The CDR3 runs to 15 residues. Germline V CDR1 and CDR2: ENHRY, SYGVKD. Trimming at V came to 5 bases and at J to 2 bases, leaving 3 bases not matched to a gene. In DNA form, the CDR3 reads TGTGCCATCAGTATGGGACAGGGTAACACCGGGGAGCTGTTTTTT. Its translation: CAISMGQGNTGELFF.

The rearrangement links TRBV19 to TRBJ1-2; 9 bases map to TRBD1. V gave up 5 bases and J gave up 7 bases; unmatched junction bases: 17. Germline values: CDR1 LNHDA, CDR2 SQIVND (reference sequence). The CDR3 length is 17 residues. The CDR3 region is CASSSPRDRATSGGYTF. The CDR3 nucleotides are TGTGCCAGTAGTTCCCCTCGGGACAGGGCCACAAGCGGTGGCTACACCTTC. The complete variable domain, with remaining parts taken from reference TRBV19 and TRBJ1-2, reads DGGITQSPKYLFRKEGQNVTLSCEQNLNHDAMYWYRQDPGQGLRLIYYSQIVNDFQKGDIAEGYSVSREKKESFPLTVTSAQKNPTAFYLCASSSPRDRATSGGYTFGSGTRLTVV.

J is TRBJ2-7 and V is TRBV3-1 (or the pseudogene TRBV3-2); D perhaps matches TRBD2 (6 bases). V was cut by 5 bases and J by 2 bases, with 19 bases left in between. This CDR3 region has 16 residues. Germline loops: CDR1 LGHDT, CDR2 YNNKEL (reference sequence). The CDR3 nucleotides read TGTGCCAGCAGCGGTCCACGGGGGACCCATACCTACGAGCAGTACTTC. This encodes CASSGPRGTHTYEQYF.

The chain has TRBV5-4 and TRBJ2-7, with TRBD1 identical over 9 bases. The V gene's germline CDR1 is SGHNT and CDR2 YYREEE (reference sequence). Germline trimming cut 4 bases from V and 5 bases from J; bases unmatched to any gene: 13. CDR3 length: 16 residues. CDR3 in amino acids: CASSAGQGPGIHEQYF. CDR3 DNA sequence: TGTGCCAGCAGCGCTGGACAGGGGCCGGGGATCCACGAGCAGTACTTC.

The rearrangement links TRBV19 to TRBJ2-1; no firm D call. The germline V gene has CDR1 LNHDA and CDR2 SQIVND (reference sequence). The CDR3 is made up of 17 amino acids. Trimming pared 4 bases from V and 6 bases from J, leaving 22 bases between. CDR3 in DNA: TGTGCCAGTAGTAATTTTATGACCCCCCGGGTCGGCAATGAGCAGTTCTTC. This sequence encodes CASSNFMTPRVGNEQFF.

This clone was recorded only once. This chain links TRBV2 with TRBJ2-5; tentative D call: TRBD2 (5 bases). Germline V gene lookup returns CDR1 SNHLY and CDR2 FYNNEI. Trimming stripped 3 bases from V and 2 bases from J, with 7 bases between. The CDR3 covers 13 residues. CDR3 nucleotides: TGTGCCAGCAGTGAGAGGGTTCAAGAGACCCAGTACTTC. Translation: CASSERVQETQYF.

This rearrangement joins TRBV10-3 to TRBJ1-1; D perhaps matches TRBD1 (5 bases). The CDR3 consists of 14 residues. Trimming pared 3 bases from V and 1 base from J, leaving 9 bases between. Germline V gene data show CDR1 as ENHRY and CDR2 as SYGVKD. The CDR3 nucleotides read TGTGCCATCAGTGAAGTCAGGGAGAACACTGAAGCTTTCTTT. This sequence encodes CAISEVRENTEAFF.

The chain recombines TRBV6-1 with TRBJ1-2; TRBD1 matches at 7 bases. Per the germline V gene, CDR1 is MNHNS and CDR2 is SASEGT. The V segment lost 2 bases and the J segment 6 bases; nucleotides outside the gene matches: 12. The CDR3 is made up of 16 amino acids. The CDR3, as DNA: TGTGCCAGCAGTGAAATTAGGGGGCCCGGCTTAGATGGCTACACCTTC. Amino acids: CASSEIRGPGLDGYTF.

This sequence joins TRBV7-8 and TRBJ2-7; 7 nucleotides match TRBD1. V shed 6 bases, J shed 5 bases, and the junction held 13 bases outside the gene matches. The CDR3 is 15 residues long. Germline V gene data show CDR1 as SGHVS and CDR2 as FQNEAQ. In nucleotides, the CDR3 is TGTGCCAGCAGTCCGCTGGTGGGACAGCCTCACGAGCAGTACTTC. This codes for CASSPLVGQPHEQYF.

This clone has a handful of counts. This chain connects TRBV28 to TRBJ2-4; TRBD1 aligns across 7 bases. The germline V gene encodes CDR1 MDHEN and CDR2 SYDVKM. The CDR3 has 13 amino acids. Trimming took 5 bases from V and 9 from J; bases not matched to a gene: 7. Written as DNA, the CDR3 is TGTGCCAGCAGTACTACAGGGGACAGCATTCAGTACTTC. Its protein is CASSTTGDSIQYF. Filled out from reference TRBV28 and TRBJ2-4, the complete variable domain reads DVKVTQSSRYLVKRTGEKVFLECVQDMDHENMFWYRQDPGLGLRLIYFSYDVKMKEKGDIPEGYSVSREKKERFSLILESASTNQTSMYLCASSTTGDSIQYFGAGTRLSVL.

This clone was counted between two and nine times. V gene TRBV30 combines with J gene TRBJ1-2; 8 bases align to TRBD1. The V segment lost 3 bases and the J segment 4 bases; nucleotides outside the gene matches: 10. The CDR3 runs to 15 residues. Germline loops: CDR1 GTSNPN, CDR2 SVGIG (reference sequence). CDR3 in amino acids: CAWRKRTGRTYGYTF. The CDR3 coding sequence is TGTGCCTGGAGAAAGAGGACAGGGAGGACCTATGGCTACACCTTC.

The CDR3 sequence: CASMDRGSNQPQHF. The CDR3 region has the DNA TGTGCCAGCATGGACAGGGGGAGCAATCAGCCCCAGCATTTT. This chain joins TRBV2 and TRBJ1-5; 10 bases are shared with TRBD1. CDR3 length: 14 residues. Losses at the gene ends were 7 bases for V and 1 base for J; bases not matched to a gene: 1. Germline values: CDR1 SNHLY, CDR2 FYNNEI. The full variable domain, in which reference TRBV2 and TRBJ1-5 provide the parts outside the CDR3, is EPEVTQTPSHQVTQMGQEVILRCVPISNHLYFYWYRQILGQKVEFLVSFYNNEISEKSEIFDDQFSVERPDGSNFTLKIRSTKLEDSAMYFCASMDRGSNQPQHFGDGTRLSIL.

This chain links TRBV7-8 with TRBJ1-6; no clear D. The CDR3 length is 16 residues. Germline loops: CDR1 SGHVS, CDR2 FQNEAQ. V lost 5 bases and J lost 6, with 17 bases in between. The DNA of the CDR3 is TGTGCCAGCAGCCCGAAAAGAGTAGATTTTAATTCACCCCTCCACTTT. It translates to CASSPKRVDFNSPLHF.

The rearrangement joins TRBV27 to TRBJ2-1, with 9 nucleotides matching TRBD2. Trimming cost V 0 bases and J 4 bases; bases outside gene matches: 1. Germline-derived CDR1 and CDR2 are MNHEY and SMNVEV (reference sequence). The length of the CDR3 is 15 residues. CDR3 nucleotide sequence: TGTGCCAGCAGTTTATCAGGACTAGCGTACAATGAGCAGTTCTTC. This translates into CASSLSGLAYNEQFF.